This is a list of T cell receptor beta chains from one sample in a study of T cells in Graves' hyperthyroidism and ophthalmopathy. One entry per CDR3 protein, called by TCRdb with MiXCR from the multiplex PCR reads. Of around 270,000 distinct CDR3 sequences listed, roughly a fifth are singletons. Sequences were obtained from blood. These receptors all come from a man in his forties or fifties with Graves' ophthalmopathy. CDR3s include the opening cysteine and the closing phenylalanine or tryptophan. D genes are given only for firm matches. Part of the rows lack a size; the others show once, few, many or a class for expanded clones.

j_gene | d_gene | abundance | v_gene | CDR3nt | CDR3aa
TRBJ2-7 | TRBD2 | NA | TRBV6-5 | TGTGCCACCAATTTCGGACTAGCGGTTCAATACGAGCAGTACTTC | CATNFGLAVQYEQYF
TRBJ2-3 | TRBD2 | NA | TRBV29-1 | TGCAGCGTTTCCCCTCCTAGCGGGAGTCATGGGGTCACAGATACGCAGTATTTT | CSVSPPSGSHGVTDTQYF
TRBJ1-6 | TRBD1 | few | TRBV11-2 | TGTGCCAGCAGCTTTAACAGGGGGCTGAATTCACCCCTCCACTTT | CASSFNRGLNSPLHF
TRBJ2-3 | TRBD2 | many | TRBV30 | TGTGCCTGGAGTGGGACTAGACACACAGATACGCAGTATTTT | CAWSGTRHTDTQYF
TRBJ1-1 | NA | many | TRBV5-1 | TGCGCCAGCACCCCTGGCGGGTACTTGAACACTGAAGCTTTCTTT | CASTPGGYLNTEAFF
TRBJ2-6 | NA | NA | TRBV20-1 | TGCAGTGCTAAACCGGCAGGTTCTGGGGCCAACGTCCTGACTTTC | CSAKPAGSGANVLTF
TRBJ1-6 | NA | few | TRBV20-1 | TGCAGTGCTAGGGGGACATCGCACGGTAATTCACCCCTCCACTTT | CSARGTSHGNSPLHF
TRBJ2-1 | TRBD2 | many | TRBV11-1 | TGTGCCAGCAGCTTAAGAGCGGGAGGGCGTAATGAGCAGTTCTTC | CASSLRAGGRNEQFF
TRBJ2-5 | NA | many | TRBV6-6 | TGTGCCAGCAGTTACGGCCAAGAGACCCAGTACTTC | CASSYGQETQYF
TRBJ2-1 | NA | many | TRBV11-2 | TGTGCCAGCAGCCCATGGTGGTCCCTCGCGGCGGGTGAGCAGTTCTTC | CASSPWWSLAAGEQFF
TRBJ2-5 | NA | few | TRBV6-6 | TGTGCCAGCAGTTACTCGTGGGAGTCGGAGACCCAGTACTTC | CASSYSWESETQYF
TRBJ2-7 | NA | NA | TRBV19 | TGTGCCAGTAGCGGAGAGGGTCGCACCTACGAGCAGTACTTC | CASSGEGRTYEQYF
TRBJ2-3 | NA | many | TRBV5-1 | TGCGCCAGCAGCTTGAAGGTTGATACGCAGTATTTT | CASSLKVDTQYF
TRBJ2-3 | TRBD2 | many | TRBV7-9 | TGTGCCAGCAACTACAGGGCTAGCGGGAGCACAGATACGCAGTATTTT | CASNYRASGSTDTQYF
TRBJ2-7 | TRBD2 | few | TRBV5-6 | TGTGCCAGCAGCCGGGGACTAGCGGGAGGGCCCACCTACGAGCAGTACTTC | CASSRGLAGGPTYEQYF
TRBJ1-6 | TRBD1 | NA | TRBV7-9 | TGTGCCAGCTCTCCGGGACAGGGGAAGGATTCACCCCTCCACTTT | CASSPGQGKDSPLHF
TRBJ1-3 | NA | few | TRBV9 | TGTGCCAGCAGCGTAGGGCAGAGCTCTGGAAATACCATATATTTT | CASSVGQSSGNTIYF
TRBJ2-3 | NA | NA | TRBV6-1 | TGTGCCAGCAGTTTGAATCGGGGGGATACGCAGTATTTT | CASSLNRGDTQYF
TRBJ2-3 | NA | few | TRBV4-1 | TGCGCCAGCAGCTTCGAAGGAGGGGGTGGCACAGATACGCAGTATTTT | CASSFEGGGGTDTQYF
TRBJ2-1 | NA | NA | TRBV4-1 | TGCGCCAGCAGCCAAGACCTCGGCGGGGCAATCTACAATGAGCAGTTCTTC | CASSQDLGGAIYNEQFF
TRBJ2-2 | NA | many | TRBV11-2 | TGTGCCAGCAGCTTAGACTTATCCGGGGAGCTGTTTTTT | CASSLDLSGELFF
TRBJ2-5 | TRBD2 | few | TRBV20-1 | TGCAGTGCTAGAGACGCGGGAGTATACCAAGAGACCCAGTACTTC | CSARDAGVYQETQYF
TRBJ1-2 | TRBD1 | NA | TRBV19 | TGTGCCAGTAGCGGACAGGCGAAGAACTATGGCTACACCTTC | CASSGQAKNYGYTF
TRBJ2-5 | TRBD1 | NA | TRBV5-1 | TGCGCCAGCAGCTTGGAACACCTCGACAGGGGAGAGACCCAGTACTTC | CASSLEHLDRGETQYF
TRBJ2-5 | NA | many | TRBV3-1 | TGTGCCAGCAGCCAAGCCCTACAAGAGACCCAGTACTTC | CASSQALQETQYF
TRBJ2-1 | NA | NA | TRBV4-1 | TGCGCCAGCAGCCCCACGGCGGGTCGACAGTTCTTC | CASSPTAGRQFF
TRBJ2-7 | TRBD2 | many | TRBV28 | TGTGCCAGCAGTTTGGACAGTAGCGGGAGACTCGGGCAGTACTTC | CASSLDSSGRLGQYF
TRBJ2-2 | TRBD2 | NA | TRBV12-3/TRBV12-4 | TGTGCCACCACTAGCGCCGGGGAGCTGTTTTTT | CATTSAGELFF
TRBJ2-7 | TRBD2 | NA | TRBV19 | TGTGCCAGTAGTAGAGCGGGAGGGTACTACGAGCAGTACTTC | CASSRAGGYYEQYF
TRBJ2-1 | TRBD1 | NA | TRBV29-1 | TGCAGCGGTGCCGGGACAGCTCTCAGGGAGCAGTTCTTC | CSGAGTALREQFF
TRBJ2-1 | NA | many | TRBV2 | TGTGCCAGCAGTGAAACTGGGTCCTCCTACAATGAGCAGTTCTTC | CASSETGSSYNEQFF
TRBJ2-7 | NA | few | TRBV5-5 | TGTGCCAGCAGCTTGCACGGATCCCCGGCCTACGAGCAGTACTTC | CASSLHGSPAYEQYF
TRBJ2-2 | NA | few | TRBV10-3 | TGTGCCATCAGTCAGGGCACGAACACCGGGGAGCTGTTTTTT | CAISQGTNTGELFF
TRBJ2-7 | TRBD2 | few | TRBV7-2 | TGTGCCAGCAGCGGGGGGAGGGCCAGTCCTTACGAGCAGTACTTC | CASSGGRASPYEQYF
TRBJ2-3 | TRBD2 | NA | TRBV3-1 | TGTGCCAGCAGCCAAAGAGGGACTAGCGGAGATACGCAGTATTTT | CASSQRGTSGDTQYF
TRBJ2-1 | NA | NA | TRBV27 | TGTGCCAGCAGGTCCGTGGGGGTTCCCAATGAGCAGTTCTTC | CASRSVGVPNEQFF
TRBJ2-3 | TRBD2 | NA | TRBV5-4 | TGTGCCAGCAGCCCCGGGACTAGCGGGAGGCCCTCAGATACGCAGTATTTT | CASSPGTSGRPSDTQYF
TRBJ2-5 | TRBD2 | few | TRBV9 | TGTGCCAGCAGCGTAGGAGGGACTAGCGGGTCTGAGACCCAGTACTTC | CASSVGGTSGSETQYF
TRBJ2-1 | TRBD2 | few | TRBV9 | TGTGCCAGCAGCCCGGGACTAACTCGGGACAATGAGCAGTTCTTC | CASSPGLTRDNEQFF
TRBJ2-5 | TRBD1 | NA | TRBV5-1 | TGCGCCAGCAGCTTATCCTGGACAGGAGGCACGATTGTGACCCAGTACTTC | CASSLSWTGGTIVTQYF
TRBJ1-1 | NA | many | TRBV7-9 | TGTGCCAGCAGCTCCACAGGGCACACTGAAGCTTTCTTT | CASSSTGHTEAFF
TRBJ1-5 | TRBD1 | NA | TRBV20-1 | TGCAGTGCTAGTACGGACAGGGGCAATCAGCCCCAGCATTTT | CSASTDRGNQPQHF
TRBJ2-7 | NA | NA | TRBV20-1 | TGCAGTGCGACGGGCTCTAACTCCTACGAGCAGTACTTC | CSATGSNSYEQYF
TRBJ1-2 | NA | many | TRBV2 | TGTGCCAGCAGTGAACGGCAGCGGAACTATGGCTACACCTTC | CASSERQRNYGYTF
TRBJ2-3 | TRBD2 | many | TRBV29-1 | TGCAGCGTTGAAGCGGGGGGGCTGTCCACAGATACGCAGTATTTT | CSVEAGGLSTDTQYF